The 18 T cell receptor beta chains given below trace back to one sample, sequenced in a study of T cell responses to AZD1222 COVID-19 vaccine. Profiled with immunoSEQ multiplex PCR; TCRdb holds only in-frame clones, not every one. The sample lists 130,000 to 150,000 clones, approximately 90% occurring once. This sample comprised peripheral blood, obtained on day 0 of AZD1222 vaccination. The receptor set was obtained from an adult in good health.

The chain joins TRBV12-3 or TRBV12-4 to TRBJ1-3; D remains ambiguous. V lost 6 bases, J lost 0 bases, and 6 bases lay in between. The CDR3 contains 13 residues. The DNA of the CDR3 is TGTGCCAGCAGCGACCTCTCTGGAAACACCATATATTTT. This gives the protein CASSDLSGNTIYF.

CDR3 bases: TGTGCCAGCAGCTTACTAGCGTCGAGCACAGATACGCAGTATTTT. This codes for CASSLLASSTDTQYF. This chain uses TRBV5-5 with TRBJ2-3; TRBD2 agrees at 7 bases. Germline CDR1 is SGHKS and CDR2 is YYEKEE (reference sequence). The CDR3 extends over 15 amino acids. V lost 2 bases and J lost 0; bases outside the gene matches: 3.

The DNA for the CDR3 is TGTGCTAGTGGGGGACAGGGAGGAGAGACCCAGTACTTC. It translates to CASGGQGGETQYF. The rearrangement joins TRBV12-5 to TRBJ2-5, with 9 bases identical to TRBD1. Trimming at V came to 6 bases and at J to 4 bases, leaving 3 bases not matched to a gene. This CDR3 comprises 13 residues. Per germline, CDR1 LGHNT and CDR2 FRNRAP.

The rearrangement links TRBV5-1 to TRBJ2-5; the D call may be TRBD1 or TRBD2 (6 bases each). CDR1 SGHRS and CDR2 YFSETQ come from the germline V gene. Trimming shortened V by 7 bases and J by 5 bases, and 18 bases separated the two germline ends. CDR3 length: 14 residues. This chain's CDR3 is CASESGGPGETQYF. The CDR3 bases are TGCGCCAGCGAGTCCGGGGGCCCCGGGGAGACCCAGTACTTC.

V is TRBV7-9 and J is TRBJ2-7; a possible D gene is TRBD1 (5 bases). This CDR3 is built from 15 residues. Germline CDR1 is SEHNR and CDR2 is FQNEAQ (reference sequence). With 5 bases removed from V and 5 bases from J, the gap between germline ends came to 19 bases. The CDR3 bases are TGTGCCAGCAGCCCCGGTGGGGCCTCTTGGAACGAGCAGTACTTC. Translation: CASSPGGASWNEQYF.

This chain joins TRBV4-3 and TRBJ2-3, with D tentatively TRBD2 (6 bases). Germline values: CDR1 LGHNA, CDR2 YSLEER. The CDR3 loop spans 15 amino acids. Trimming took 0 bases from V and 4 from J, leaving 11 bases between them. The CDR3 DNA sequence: TGCGCCAGCAGCCAAGAGATCGCTAGCGCAGATACGCAGTATTTT. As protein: CASSQEIASADTQYF.

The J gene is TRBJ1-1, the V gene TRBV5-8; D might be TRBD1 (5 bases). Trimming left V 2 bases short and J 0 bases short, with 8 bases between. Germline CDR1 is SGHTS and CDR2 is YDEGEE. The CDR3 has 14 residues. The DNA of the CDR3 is TGTGCCAGCAGCTTTGAGGGGATGAACACTGAAGCTTTCTTT. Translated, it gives CASSFEGMNTEAFF.

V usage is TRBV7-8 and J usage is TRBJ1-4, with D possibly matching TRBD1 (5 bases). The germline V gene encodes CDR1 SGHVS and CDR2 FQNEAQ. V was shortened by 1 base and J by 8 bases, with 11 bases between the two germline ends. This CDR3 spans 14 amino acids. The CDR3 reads CASSLVGRGEKLFF. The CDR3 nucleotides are TGTGCCAGCAGCTTAGTGGGAAGGGGAGAAAAACTGTTTTTT.

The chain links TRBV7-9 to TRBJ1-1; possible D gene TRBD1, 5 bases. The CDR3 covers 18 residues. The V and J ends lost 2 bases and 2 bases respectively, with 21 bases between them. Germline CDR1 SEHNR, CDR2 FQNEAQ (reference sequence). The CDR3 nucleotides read TGTGCCAGCAGCTTACAATTCTTGACGGAGGGGCGCAACACTGAAGCTTTCTTT. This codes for CASSLQFLTEGRNTEAFF.

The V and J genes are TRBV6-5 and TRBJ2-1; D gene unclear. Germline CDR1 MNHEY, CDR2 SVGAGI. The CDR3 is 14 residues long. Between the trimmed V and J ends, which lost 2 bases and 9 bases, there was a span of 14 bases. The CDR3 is CASSYVQTSGEQFF. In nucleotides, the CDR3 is TGTGCCAGCAGTTACGTACAGACCTCGGGTGAGCAGTTCTTC.

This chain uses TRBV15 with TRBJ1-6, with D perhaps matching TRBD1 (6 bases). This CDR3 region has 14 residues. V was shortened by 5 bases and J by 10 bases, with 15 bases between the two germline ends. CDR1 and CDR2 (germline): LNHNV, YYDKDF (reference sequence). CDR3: CATSPTGMESPLHF. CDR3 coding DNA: TGTGCCACCAGCCCAACAGGGATGGAGTCACCCCTCCACTTT.

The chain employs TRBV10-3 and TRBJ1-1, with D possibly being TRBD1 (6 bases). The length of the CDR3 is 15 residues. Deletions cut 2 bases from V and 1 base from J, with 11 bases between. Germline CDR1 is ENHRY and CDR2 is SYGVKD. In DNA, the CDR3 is TGTGCCATCAGTGAGCCGGGGGCGAGGAACACTGAAGCTTTCTTT. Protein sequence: CAISEPGARNTEAFF.

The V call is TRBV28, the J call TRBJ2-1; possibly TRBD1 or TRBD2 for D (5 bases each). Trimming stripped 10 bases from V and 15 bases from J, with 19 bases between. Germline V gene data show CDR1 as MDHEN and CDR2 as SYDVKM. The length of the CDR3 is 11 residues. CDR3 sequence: CATGDGIRPFF. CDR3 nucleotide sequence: TGTGCCACCGGGGACGGGATCCGTCCGTTCTTC.

The CDR3 coding sequence is TGTGCCAGCAGTGTTTACGGGGGAAGCTCCTACAATGAGCAGTTCTTC. It is translated as CASSVYGGSSYNEQFF. The genes are TRBV2 and TRBJ2-1, with D perhaps matching TRBD2 (6 bases). CDR1 and CDR2 (germline): SNHLY, FYNNEI. Trimming left V 4 bases short and J 0 bases short, with 13 bases between. The CDR3 contains 16 residues. The variable domain in full, with the rest retrieved from reference TRBV2 and TRBJ2-1, is EPEVTQTPSHQVTQMGQEVILRCVPISNHLYFYWYRQILGQKVEFLVSFYNNEISEKSEIFDDQFSVERPDGSNFTLKIRSTKLEDSAMYFCASSVYGGSSYNEQFFGPGTRLTVL.

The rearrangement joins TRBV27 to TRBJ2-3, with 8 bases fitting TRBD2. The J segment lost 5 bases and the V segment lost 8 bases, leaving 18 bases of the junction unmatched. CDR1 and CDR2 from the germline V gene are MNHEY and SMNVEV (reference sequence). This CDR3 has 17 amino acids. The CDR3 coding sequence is TGTGCCAGCGGGTCCCTCGGACTAGCACCATTTGGAGATACGCAGTATTTT. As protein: CASGSLGLAPFGDTQYF.

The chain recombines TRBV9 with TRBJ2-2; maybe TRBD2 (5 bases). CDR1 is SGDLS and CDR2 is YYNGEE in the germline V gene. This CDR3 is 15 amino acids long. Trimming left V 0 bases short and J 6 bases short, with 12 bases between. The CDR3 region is CASSVVPLAAGELFF. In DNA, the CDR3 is TGTGCCAGCAGCGTAGTTCCCCTAGCTGCCGGGGAGCTGTTTTTT.

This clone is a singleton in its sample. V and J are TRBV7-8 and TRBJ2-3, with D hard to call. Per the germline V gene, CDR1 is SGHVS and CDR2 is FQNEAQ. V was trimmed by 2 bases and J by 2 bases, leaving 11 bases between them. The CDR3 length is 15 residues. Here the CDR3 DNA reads TGTGCCAGCAGCTTATTCTCGACAAACACAGATACGCAGTATTTT. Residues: CASSLFSTNTDTQYF.

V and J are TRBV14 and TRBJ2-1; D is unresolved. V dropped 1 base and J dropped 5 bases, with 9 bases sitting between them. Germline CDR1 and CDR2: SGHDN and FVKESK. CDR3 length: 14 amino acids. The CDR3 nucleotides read TGTGCCAGCAGCCAAGTTTCTCTAAACAATGAGCAGTTCTTC. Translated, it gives CASSQVSLNNEQFF.